This is a list of T cell receptor beta chains from one sample in a study of T cell repertoires in cytomegalovirus infection. MiXCR was run by TCRdb on the reads, yielding one entry per CDR3 protein. The table has 200,000 to 300,000 distinct CDR3 sequences, roughly 15% seen once. Source material: PBMCs. Receptor source: a human donor in good health (CMV status not recorded). Some clones in this sample may be carry-over from other donors' samples. Both conserved end residues are part of each CDR3. Each record gives: clone size, D gene, J gene, V gene, CDR3 protein, CDR3 DNA. A D gene is named only where the DNA matches it firmly. The size field is filled for only some rows; it gives once, few, many or a size class.

size: NA
D: NA
J: TRBJ2-7
V: TRBV15
CDR3: CATSRELGQSYEQYF
DNA: TGTGCCACCAGCAGAGAGCTGGGACAAAGCTACGAGCAGTACTTC

size: few
D: NA
J: TRBJ2-1
V: TRBV7-2
CDR3: CASRPGGLGSNEQFF
DNA: TGTGCCTCACGACCAGGGGGGCTGGGAAGCAATGAGCAGTTCTTC

size: many
D: NA
J: TRBJ2-7
V: TRBV6-1
CDR3: CASRRDNTYEQYF
DNA: TGTGCCAGCAGGAGGGACAATACCTACGAGCAGTACTTC

size: few
D: NA
J: TRBJ1-5
V: TRBV29-1
CDR3: CSVELGHGQPQHF
DNA: TGCAGCGTTGAGTTGGGGCATGGGCAGCCCCAGCATTTT

size: many
D: NA
J: TRBJ1-1
V: TRBV27
CDR3: CASSLSPGNTEAFF
DNA: TGTGCCAGCAGTCTCAGCCCGGGAAACACTGAAGCTTTCTTT

size: many
D: NA
J: TRBJ2-1
V: TRBV6-2/TRBV6-3
CDR3: CASSHPGTGLYNEQFF
DNA: TGTGCCAGCAGTCATCCCGGGACGGGCCTTTACAATGAGCAGTTCTTC

size: few
D: NA
J: TRBJ2-7
V: TRBV28
CDR3: CASSRGRYEQYF
DNA: TGTGCCAGCAGCAGGGGACGGTACGAGCAGTACTTC

size: many
D: NA
J: TRBJ2-7
V: TRBV7-6
CDR3: CASSSETSPYEQYF
DNA: TGTGCCAGCAGCTCAGAGACCAGCCCCTACGAGCAGTACTTC

size: few
D: NA
J: TRBJ2-4
V: TRBV29-1
CDR3: CSVDDFQKSKNIQYF
DNA: TGCAGCGTTGACGACTTTCAGAAATCCAAAAACATTCAGTACTTC

size: NA
D: TRBD1
J: TRBJ2-5
V: TRBV11-2
CDR3: CASTLDRERETQYF
DNA: TGTGCCAGCACCTTAGACAGGGAGAGGGAGACCCAGTACTTC

size: few
D: NA
J: TRBJ2-2
V: TRBV5-1
CDR3: CASSFGSAANTGELFF
DNA: TGCGCCAGCAGCTTCGGGTCAGCCGCGAACACCGGGGAGCTGTTTTTT

size: many
D: NA
J: TRBJ2-1
V: TRBV12-3/TRBV12-4
CDR3: CASSFQVMAYNEQFF
DNA: TGTGCCAGCAGTTTCCAGGTGATGGCGTACAATGAGCAGTTCTTC

size: few
D: TRBD2
J: TRBJ2-3
V: TRBV6-6
CDR3: CASSSWTSGRMTDTQYF
DNA: TGTGCCAGCAGTTCCTGGACTAGCGGGAGAATGACAGATACGCAGTATTTT

size: NA
D: TRBD1
J: TRBJ2-2
V: TRBV6-4
CDR3: CASRGDGQGSGELFF
DNA: TGTGCCAGCAGGGGGGACGGACAGGGATCCGGGGAGCTGTTTTTT

size: many
D: NA
J: TRBJ2-2
V: TRBV12-5
CDR3: CASGLRGPPGGELFF
DNA: TGTGCTAGTGGTTTGCGGGGACCGCCCGGCGGGGAGCTGTTTTTT

size: many
D: NA
J: TRBJ2-1
V: TRBV29-1
CDR3: CSAGQGRLAGAGNEQFF
DNA: TGCAGCGCAGGACAGGGGCGCCTAGCGGGAGCAGGGAATGAGCAGTTCTTC

size: NA
D: TRBD1
J: TRBJ1-2
V: TRBV29-1
CDR3: CSVIPGDRDGYTF
DNA: TGCAGCGTGATACCGGGAGACAGGGATGGCTACACCTTC

size: few
D: NA
J: TRBJ1-5
V: TRBV4-1
CDR3: CASSQPGTDQPQHF
DNA: TGCGCCAGCAGCCAACCCGGGACTGATCAGCCCCAGCATTTT

size: many
D: TRBD2
J: TRBJ2-5
V: TRBV7-6
CDR3: CASSFGSGNQETQYF
DNA: TGTGCCAGCAGCTTCGGTAGCGGGAACCAAGAGACCCAGTACTTC

size: NA
D: NA
J: TRBJ2-2
V: TRBV7-4
CDR3: CASSLGGNYNTGELFF
DNA: TGTGCCAGCAGCTTAGGCGGGAACTATAACACCGGGGAGCTGTTTTTT

size: many
D: TRBD1
J: TRBJ1-6
V: TRBV7-2
CDR3: CASSLRTGGSPLHF
DNA: TGTGCCAGCAGCTTGAGGACAGGGGGTTCACCCCTCCACTTT

size: NA
D: TRBD1
J: TRBJ2-2
V: TRBV28
CDR3: CASSFSQGAYTGELFF
DNA: TGTGCCAGCAGTTTCAGCCAGGGGGCTTACACCGGGGAGCTGTTTTTT

size: few
D: TRBD1
J: TRBJ2-5
V: TRBV28
CDR3: CASSLWTGVQETQYF
DNA: TGTGCCAGCAGCCTATGGACAGGCGTACAAGAGACCCAGTACTTC

size: few
D: TRBD2
J: TRBJ2-7
V: TRBV18
CDR3: CASSFSGSGEQYF
DNA: TGTGCCAGCTCCTTTAGCGGGAGTGGAGAGCAGTACTTC